The present T cell receptor beta chain was sequenced within a study of blood T cell repertoires in COVID-19. Study summary: The origin of the acute and convalescent COVID-19 samples was the United States, Italy and Spain. In each case, the material was cDNA or gDNA derived from T cells, B-cell-depleted T cells, or PBMCs.

As originally analysed: Estimation of nucleated cell counts relied on the amplification of reference gene primers. Only in-frame clones appear in the TCRdb table, and some are missing; sequencing was by immunoSEQ multiplex PCR. V and J calls and clone size come straight from that table; D and trimming were deduced from the DNA. Here the sample spans a few hundred thousand clones, roughly 84% being singletons. The CDR3 has 14 residues. Germline V gene sequence: CDR1 SGDLS, CDR2 YYNGEE. J lost 5 bases, V lost 0 bases, and 2 bases had no gene match. Sequenced input: peripheral blood. The chain is built from TRBV9 and TRBJ2-5, with 9 positions matching TRBD1. This TCR was sampled from a woman aged 80 or older with active or convalescent COVID-19. The CDR3 protein is CASSVDGTGETQYF. CDR3 DNA sequence: TGTGCCAGCAGCGTAGATGGGACAGGGGAGACCCAGTACTTC.